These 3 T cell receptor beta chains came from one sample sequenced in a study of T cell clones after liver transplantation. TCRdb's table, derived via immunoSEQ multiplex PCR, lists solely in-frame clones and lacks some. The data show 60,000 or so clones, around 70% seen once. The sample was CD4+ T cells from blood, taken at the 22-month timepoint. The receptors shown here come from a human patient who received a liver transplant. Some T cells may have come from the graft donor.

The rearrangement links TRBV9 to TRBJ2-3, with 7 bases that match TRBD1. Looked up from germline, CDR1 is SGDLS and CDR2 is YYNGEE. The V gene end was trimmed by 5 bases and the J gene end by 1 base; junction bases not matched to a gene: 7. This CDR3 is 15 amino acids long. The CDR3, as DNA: TGTGCCAGCAGGGACAGACAGGGCGGCACAGATACGCAGTATTTT. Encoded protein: CASRDRQGGTDTQYF.

CDR3 amino acids: CASSLWGRSEAFF. The CDR3 region has the DNA TGTGCCAGCAGCTTATGGGGGAGGTCTGAAGCTTTCTTT. V and J are TRBV7-3 and TRBJ1-1; TRBD1 is a possible D gene (5 bases). Germline lookup yields CDR1 SGHTA and CDR2 FQGTGA. Trimming cost V 2 bases and J 6 bases, with 10 bases left between them. This CDR3 comprises 13 residues.

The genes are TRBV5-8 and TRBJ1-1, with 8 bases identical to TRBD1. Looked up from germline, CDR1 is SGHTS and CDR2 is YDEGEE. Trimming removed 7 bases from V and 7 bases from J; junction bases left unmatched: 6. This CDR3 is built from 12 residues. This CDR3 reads CASGQGAGEAFF. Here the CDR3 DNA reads TGTGCCAGCGGCCAGGGGGCCGGTGAAGCTTTCTTT.